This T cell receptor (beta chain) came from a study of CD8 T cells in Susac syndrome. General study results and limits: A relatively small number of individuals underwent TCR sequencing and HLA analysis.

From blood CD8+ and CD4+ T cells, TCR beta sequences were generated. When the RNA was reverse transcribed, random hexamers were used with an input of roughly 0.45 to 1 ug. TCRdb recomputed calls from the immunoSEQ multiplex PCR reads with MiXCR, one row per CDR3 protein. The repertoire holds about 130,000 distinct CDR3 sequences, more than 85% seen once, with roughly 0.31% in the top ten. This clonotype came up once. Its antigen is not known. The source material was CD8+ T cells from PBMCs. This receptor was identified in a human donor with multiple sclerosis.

DNA of the CDR3: TGCAGTGCTTCCCGGGCTCCCACTAGCACAGATACGCAGTATTTT. This translates into CSASRAPTSTDTQYF. The chain joins TRBV20-1 to TRBJ2-3; unclear D gene. The CDR3 covers 15 residues. V was clipped by 5 bases and J by 0 bases, with 15 bases between them. Germline CDR1 reads DFQATT; CDR2 reads SNEGSKA (reference sequence).